This T cell receptor beta chain was identified during a study of blood T cell repertoires in COVID-19. Turning to the study itself: Acute-phase and convalescent COVID-19 samples originated in the United States, Italy and Spain. PBMCs, B-cell-depleted T cells, or T cells provided the cDNA or gDNA that made up the material.

Per the study methods: Estimates of nucleated cell counts were drawn from the amplification of reference gene primers. The table came from immunoSEQ multiplex PCR; TCRdb's copy has only in-frame clones and leaves some out. The V and J calls and clone size come from that table; D and trimming were worked out from the DNA. Of approximately 270,000 clones listed, about four fifths were seen once; the top ten hold around 16%. This TCR derives from a person aged 70 to 85 with COVID-19, enrolled during active disease. Sequencing was done on a sample of peripheral blood.

The CDR3 sequence: CASYWRVYGYTF. For the CDR3, the DNA is TGTGCCAGCTATTGGCGGGTTTATGGCTACACCTTC. V usage is TRBV6-5 and J usage is TRBJ1-2; no clear D gene. CDR3 size: 12 residues. The germline V gene encodes CDR1 MNHEY and CDR2 SVGAGI. V was trimmed by 8 bases and J by 5 bases, leaving 12 bases between them.